The clone carrying this TCR beta chain was recorded a few times. CDR3 length: 15 amino acids. Germline V gene lookup returns CDR1 SGHAT and CDR2 FQNNGV. V gave up 2 bases and J gave up 3 bases, with 11 bases separating them. The data belong to a study of blood T cell repertoires in COVID-19. Study as a whole: Nucleic acid was either cDNA or gDNA, and it came from T cells, B-cell-depleted T cells, or PBMCs.

Here immunoSEQ multiplex PCR was the method, and the copy in TCRdb shows in-frame clones only, minus some. The top ten clones hold around 7.6% of a sample with fewer than 200,000 clones, roughly 81% of them seen once. The material sequenced was peripheral blood. This sequence originates from a man aged 40-55 years who had recovered from COVID-19. This chain joins TRBV11-2 and TRBJ1-5; possible D gene TRBD1, 5 bases. CDR3 DNA sequence: TGTGCCAGCAGCTTATTCGGAGGGGTCAATCAGCCCCAGCATTTT. Encoded protein: CASSLFGGVNQPQHF.